Listed below are T cell receptor beta chains from one sample, sequenced in a study of blood T cell repertoires in COVID-19. Method: immunoSEQ multiplex PCR; TCRdb's copy keeps in-frame clones and lacks some. The sample gives 180,000 or so clones, approximately 80% of which show up once; about 9% is in the top ten. The specimen sequenced was peripheral blood. The receptors derive from a woman between 50 and 59 years old with active or convalescent COVID-19. Both conserved end residues are part of each CDR3. The D gene is left open where the match is weak. The size entry is marked missing in some rows and otherwise reads once, few, many or a size class.

d_call: NA
clone_size: NA
v_call: TRBV28
j_call: TRBJ1-2
cdr3_aa: CASSLPRVWGGLYYGYTF
cdr3_nt: TGTGCCAGCAGTTTACCTCGGGTGTGGGGGGGGCTTTACTATGGCTACACCTTC

d_call: NA
clone_size: NA
v_call: TRBV5-1
j_call: TRBJ2-7
cdr3_aa: CASSLERAWGGEQYF
cdr3_nt: TGCGCCAGCAGCTTGGAGCGGGCCTGGGGCGGCGAGCAGTACTTC

d_call: TRBD2
clone_size: NA
v_call: TRBV6-5
j_call: TRBJ2-3
cdr3_aa: CASGRTSGRGDTQYF
cdr3_nt: TGTGCCAGCGGACGGACTAGCGGGCGAGGAGATACGCAGTATTTT

d_call: TRBD1
clone_size: NA
v_call: TRBV4-2
j_call: TRBJ1-4
cdr3_aa: CASMKTGVEKLFF
cdr3_nt: TGTGCCAGCATGAAGACAGGGGTTGAAAAACTGTTTTTT

d_call: TRBD1
clone_size: NA
v_call: TRBV30
j_call: TRBJ1-2
cdr3_aa: CAWTMGGQNGYTF
cdr3_nt: TGTGCCTGGACCATGGGGGGACAGAATGGCTACACCTTC

d_call: NA
clone_size: NA
v_call: TRBV4-1
j_call: TRBJ2-7
cdr3_aa: CASSQDRDISYEQYF
cdr3_nt: TGCGCCAGCAGCCAAGACAGGGACATCTCCTACGAGCAGTACTTC

d_call: NA
clone_size: few
v_call: TRBV4-2
j_call: TRBJ1-3
cdr3_aa: CASSQEIGQRIGNTIYF
cdr3_nt: TGTGCCAGCAGCCAAGAGATTGGTCAGAGGATTGGAAACACCATATATTTT

d_call: TRBD1
clone_size: NA
v_call: TRBV7-3
j_call: TRBJ2-1
cdr3_aa: CASSYLGTGLYNEQFF
cdr3_nt: TGTGCCAGCAGCTACCTTGGGACAGGGTTATACAATGAGCAGTTCTTC

d_call: NA
clone_size: many
v_call: TRBV7-2
j_call: TRBJ1-1
cdr3_aa: CASSLKGVTNTEAFF
cdr3_nt: TGTGCCAGCAGCTTAAAGGGGGTTACGAACACTGAAGCTTTCTTT

d_call: TRBD1
clone_size: NA
v_call: TRBV12-5
j_call: TRBJ2-2
cdr3_aa: CASALMGGQGGGGELFF
cdr3_nt: TGTGCTAGTGCCTTGATGGGGGGACAGGGCGGAGGCGGGGAGCTGTTTTTT

d_call: NA
clone_size: NA
v_call: TRBV30
j_call: TRBJ2-5
cdr3_aa: CAWSPLSGRKTQYF
cdr3_nt: TGTGCCTGGAGTCCCCTGAGCGGTAGGAAGACCCAGTACTTC

d_call: NA
clone_size: NA
v_call: TRBV15
j_call: TRBJ2-3
cdr3_aa: CATSRAGSGPTDTQYF
cdr3_nt: TGTGCCACCAGCAGAGCTGGAAGCGGGCCCACAGATACGCAGTATTTT

d_call: NA
clone_size: NA
v_call: TRBV18
j_call: TRBJ2-2
cdr3_aa: CASPSGPGVGELFF
cdr3_nt: TGTGCCAGCCCAAGCGGTCCGGGAGTCGGGGAGCTGTTTTTT

d_call: NA
clone_size: NA
v_call: TRBV7-6
j_call: TRBJ1-1
cdr3_aa: CASSRGQNTEAFF
cdr3_nt: TGTGCCAGCAGCCGGGGACAGAACACTGAAGCTTTCTTT

d_call: TRBD2
clone_size: NA
v_call: TRBV3-1/TRBV3-2
j_call: TRBJ2-5
cdr3_aa: CASSPAGGDQETQYF
cdr3_nt: TGTGCCAGCAGCCCAGCGGGGGGGGACCAAGAGACCCAGTACTTC

d_call: TRBD2
clone_size: NA
v_call: TRBV5-1
j_call: TRBJ2-1
cdr3_aa: CASSSQVSGGRTEQFF
cdr3_nt: TGCGCCAGCAGCTCACAGGTTAGCGGGGGGAGGACTGAGCAGTTCTTC

d_call: TRBD1
clone_size: many
v_call: TRBV19
j_call: TRBJ2-7
cdr3_aa: CASSITNRGNEQYF
cdr3_nt: TGTGCCAGTAGTATAACCAACAGGGGCAACGAGCAGTACTTC

d_call: NA
clone_size: NA
v_call: TRBV7-9
j_call: TRBJ1-1
cdr3_aa: CASSLVGAGAGTEAFF
cdr3_nt: TGTGCCAGCAGCTTAGTCGGGGCAGGGGCTGGCACTGAAGCTTTCTTT

d_call: NA
clone_size: NA
v_call: TRBV14
j_call: TRBJ2-3
cdr3_aa: CASSQGPNRGTDTQYF
cdr3_nt: TGTGCCAGCAGCCAAGGCCCGAACAGGGGCACAGATACGCAGTATTTT

d_call: TRBD2
clone_size: NA
v_call: TRBV7-2
j_call: TRBJ2-2
cdr3_aa: CASSFTSGATGELFF
cdr3_nt: TGTGCCAGCAGCTTTACTAGCGGGGCCACCGGGGAGCTGTTTTTT

d_call: TRBD2
clone_size: NA
v_call: TRBV5-1
j_call: TRBJ2-7
cdr3_aa: CASNLASGTTYEQYF
cdr3_nt: TGCGCCAGCAACCTCGCTAGCGGTACTACCTACGAGCAGTACTTC